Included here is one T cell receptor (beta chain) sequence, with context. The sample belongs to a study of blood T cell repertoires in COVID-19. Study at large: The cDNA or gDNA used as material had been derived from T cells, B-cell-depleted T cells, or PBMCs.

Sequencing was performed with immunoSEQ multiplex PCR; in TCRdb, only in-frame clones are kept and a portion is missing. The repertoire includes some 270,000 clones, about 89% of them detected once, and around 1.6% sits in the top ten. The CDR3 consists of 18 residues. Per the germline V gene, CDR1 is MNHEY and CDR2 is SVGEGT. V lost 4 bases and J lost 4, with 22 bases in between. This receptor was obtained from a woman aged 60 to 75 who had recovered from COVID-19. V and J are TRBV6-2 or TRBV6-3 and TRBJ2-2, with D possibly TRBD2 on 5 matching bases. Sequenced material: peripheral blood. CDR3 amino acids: CASSSPLSVGVSTGELFF. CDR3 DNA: TGTGCCAGCAGTTCCCCTCTGTCGGTCGGGGTTAGCACCGGGGAGCTGTTTTTT.